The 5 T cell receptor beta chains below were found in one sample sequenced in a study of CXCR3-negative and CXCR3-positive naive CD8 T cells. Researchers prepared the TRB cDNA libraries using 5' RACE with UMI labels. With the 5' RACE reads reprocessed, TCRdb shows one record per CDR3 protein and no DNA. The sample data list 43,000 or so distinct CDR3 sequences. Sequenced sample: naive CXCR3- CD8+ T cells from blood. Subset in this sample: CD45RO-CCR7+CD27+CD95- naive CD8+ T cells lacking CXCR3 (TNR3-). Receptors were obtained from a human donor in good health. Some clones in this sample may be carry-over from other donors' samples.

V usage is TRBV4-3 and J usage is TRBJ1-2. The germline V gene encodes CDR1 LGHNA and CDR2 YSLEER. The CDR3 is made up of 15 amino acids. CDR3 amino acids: CASSQELWPTDGYTF.

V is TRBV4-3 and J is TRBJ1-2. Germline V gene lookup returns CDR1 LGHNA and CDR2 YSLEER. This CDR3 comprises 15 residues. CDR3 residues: CASSQVVRGSQGYTF.

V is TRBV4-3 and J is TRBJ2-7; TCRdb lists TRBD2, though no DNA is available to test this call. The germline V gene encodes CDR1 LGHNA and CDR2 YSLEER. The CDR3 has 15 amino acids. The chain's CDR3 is CASSQDKSGYYEQYF.

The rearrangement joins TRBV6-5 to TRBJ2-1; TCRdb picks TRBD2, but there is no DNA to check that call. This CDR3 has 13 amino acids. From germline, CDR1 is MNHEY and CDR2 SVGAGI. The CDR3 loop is CASSKAPRGEQFF.

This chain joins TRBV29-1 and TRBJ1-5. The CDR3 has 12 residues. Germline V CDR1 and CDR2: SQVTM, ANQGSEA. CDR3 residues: CSVEESNQPQHF.